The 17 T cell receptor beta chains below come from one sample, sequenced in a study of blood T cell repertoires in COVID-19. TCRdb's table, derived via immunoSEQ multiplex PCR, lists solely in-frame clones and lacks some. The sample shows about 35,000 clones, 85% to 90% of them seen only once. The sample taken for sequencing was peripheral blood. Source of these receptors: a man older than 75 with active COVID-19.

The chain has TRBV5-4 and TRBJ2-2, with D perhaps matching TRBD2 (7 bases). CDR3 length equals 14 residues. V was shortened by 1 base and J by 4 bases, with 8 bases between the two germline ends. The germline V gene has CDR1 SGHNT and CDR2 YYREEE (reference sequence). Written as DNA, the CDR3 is TGTGCCAGCAGCTTGAGGGGGGGCACCGGGGAGCTGTTTTTT. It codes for CASSLRGGTGELFF.

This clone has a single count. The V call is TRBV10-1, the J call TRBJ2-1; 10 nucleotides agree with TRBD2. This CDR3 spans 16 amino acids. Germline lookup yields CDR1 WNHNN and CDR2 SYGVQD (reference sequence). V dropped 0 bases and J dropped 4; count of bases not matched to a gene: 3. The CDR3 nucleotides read TGCGCCAGCAGTGAGTCCGGGACTAGCGTATACAATGAGCAGTTCTTC. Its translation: CASSESGTSVYNEQFF.

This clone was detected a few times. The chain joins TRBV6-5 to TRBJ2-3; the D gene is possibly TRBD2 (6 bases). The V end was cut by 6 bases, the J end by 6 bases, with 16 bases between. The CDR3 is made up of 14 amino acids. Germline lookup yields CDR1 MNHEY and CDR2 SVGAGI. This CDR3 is CASRPSGSADTQYF. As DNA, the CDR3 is TGTGCCAGCAGACCGAGCGGGTCGGCGGATACGCAGTATTTT.

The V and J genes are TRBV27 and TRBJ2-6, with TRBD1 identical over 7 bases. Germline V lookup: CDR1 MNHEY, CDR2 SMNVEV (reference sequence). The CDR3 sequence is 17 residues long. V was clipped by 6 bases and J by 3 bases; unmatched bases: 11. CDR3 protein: CASRAHRGFRGANVLTF. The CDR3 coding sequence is TGTGCCAGCAGAGCCCACAGGGGATTCCGTGGGGCCAACGTCCTGACTTTC. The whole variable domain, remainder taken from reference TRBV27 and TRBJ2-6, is EAQVTQNPRYLITVTGKKLTVTCSQNMNHEYMSWYRQDPGLGLRQIYYSMNVEVTDKGDVPEGYKVSRKEKRNFPLILESPSPNQTSLYFCASRAHRGFRGANVLTFGAGSRLTVL.

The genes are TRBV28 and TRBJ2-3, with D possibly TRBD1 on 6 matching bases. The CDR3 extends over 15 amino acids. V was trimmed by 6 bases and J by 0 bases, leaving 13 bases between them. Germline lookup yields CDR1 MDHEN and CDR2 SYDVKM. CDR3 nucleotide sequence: TGTGCCAGCAGGACTGCAGGGGCGAGCACAGATACGCAGTATTTT. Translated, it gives CASRTAGASTDTQYF.

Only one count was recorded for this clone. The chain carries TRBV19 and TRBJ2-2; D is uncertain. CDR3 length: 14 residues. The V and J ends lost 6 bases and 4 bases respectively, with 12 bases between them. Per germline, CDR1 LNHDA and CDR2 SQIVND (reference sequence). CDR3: CASSEERGTGELFF. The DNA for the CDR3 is TGTGCCAGTAGCGAGGAGCGAGGCACCGGGGAGCTGTTTTTT.

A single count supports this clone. This CDR3 reads CASSSSSGGETQYF. CDR3 coding DNA: TGTGCCAGCAGCTCCTCTAGCGGTGGGGAGACCCAGTACTTC. The chain joins TRBV3-1 (or the pseudogene TRBV3-2) to TRBJ2-5; 7 nucleotides align to TRBD2. Per germline, CDR1 LGHDT and CDR2 YNNKEL (reference sequence). V trimming: 5 bases; J trimming: 5 bases; junction bases outside the gene matches: 8. This CDR3 is 14 amino acids long.

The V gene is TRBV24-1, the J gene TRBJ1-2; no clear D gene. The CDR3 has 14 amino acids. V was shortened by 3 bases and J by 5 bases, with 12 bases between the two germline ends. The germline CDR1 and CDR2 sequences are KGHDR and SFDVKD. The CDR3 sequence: CATSDPSRTYGYTF. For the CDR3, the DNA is TGTGCCACCAGTGATCCGTCTCGGACTTATGGCTACACCTTC.

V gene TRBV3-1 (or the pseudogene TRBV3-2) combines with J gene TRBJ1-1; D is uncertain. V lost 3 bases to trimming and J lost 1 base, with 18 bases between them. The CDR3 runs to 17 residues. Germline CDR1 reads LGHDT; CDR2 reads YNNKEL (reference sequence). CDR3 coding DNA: TGTGCCAGCAGCCAGGGCCATGGGTACGGTGGGAACACTGAAGCTTTCTTT. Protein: CASSQGHGYGGNTEAFF.

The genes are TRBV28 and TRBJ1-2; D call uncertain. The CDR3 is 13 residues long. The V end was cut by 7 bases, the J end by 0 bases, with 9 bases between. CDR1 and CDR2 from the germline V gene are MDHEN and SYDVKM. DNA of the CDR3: TGTGCCAGCATGAGGGTCTCTAACTATGGCTACACCTTC. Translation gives CASMRVSNYGYTF.

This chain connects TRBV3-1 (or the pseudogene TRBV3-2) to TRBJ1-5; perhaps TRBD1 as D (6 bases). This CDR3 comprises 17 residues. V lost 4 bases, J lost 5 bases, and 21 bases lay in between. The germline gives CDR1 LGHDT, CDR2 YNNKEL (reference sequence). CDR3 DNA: TGTGCCAGCAGCCCACCCGAGAAAGGGGGTTTGCATCAGCCCCAGCATTTT. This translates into CASSPPEKGGLHQPQHF.

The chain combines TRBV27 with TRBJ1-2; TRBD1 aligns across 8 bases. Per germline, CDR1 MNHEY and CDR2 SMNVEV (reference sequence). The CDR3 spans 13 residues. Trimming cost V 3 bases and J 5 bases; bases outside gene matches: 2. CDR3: CASSFRQGYGYTF. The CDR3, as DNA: TGTGCCAGCAGTTTTCGACAGGGGTATGGCTACACCTTC.

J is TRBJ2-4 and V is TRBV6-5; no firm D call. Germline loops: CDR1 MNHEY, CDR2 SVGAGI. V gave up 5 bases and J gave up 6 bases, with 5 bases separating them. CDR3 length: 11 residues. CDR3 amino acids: CASSQINIQYF. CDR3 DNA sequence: TGTGCCAGCAGTCAAATAAACATTCAGTACTTC.

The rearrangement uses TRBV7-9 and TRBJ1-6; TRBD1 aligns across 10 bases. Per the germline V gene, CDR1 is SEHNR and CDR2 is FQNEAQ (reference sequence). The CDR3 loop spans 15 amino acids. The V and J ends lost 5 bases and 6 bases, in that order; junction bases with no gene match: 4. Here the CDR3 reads CASSTRDRGNSPLHF. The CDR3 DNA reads TGTGCCAGCAGCACCCGGGACAGGGGTAATTCACCCCTCCACTTT.

CDR3 sequence (DNA): TGTGCCAGCAGTGCCCGGGTTTCGCAAGACGAGCAGTACTTC. Protein: CASSARVSQDEQYF. This sequence joins TRBV27 and TRBJ2-7; D gene uncertain. The CDR3 sequence is 14 residues long. Germline CDR1 and CDR2: MNHEY and SMNVEV (reference sequence). V was trimmed by 5 bases and J by 5 bases, leaving 16 bases between them.

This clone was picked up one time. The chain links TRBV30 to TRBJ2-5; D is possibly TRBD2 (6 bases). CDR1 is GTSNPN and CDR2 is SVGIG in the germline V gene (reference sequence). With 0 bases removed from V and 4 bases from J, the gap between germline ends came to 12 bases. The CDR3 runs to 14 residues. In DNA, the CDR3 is TGTGCCTGGAGTGTAAACGGGGGAAGAGAGACCCAGTACTTC. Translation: CAWSVNGGRETQYF. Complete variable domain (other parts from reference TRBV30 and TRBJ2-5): SQTIHQWPATLVQPVGSPLSLECTVEGTSNPNLYWYRQAAGRGLQLLFYSVGIGQISSEVPQNLSASRPQDRQFILSSKKLLLSDSGFYLCAWSVNGGRETQYFGPGTRLLVL.

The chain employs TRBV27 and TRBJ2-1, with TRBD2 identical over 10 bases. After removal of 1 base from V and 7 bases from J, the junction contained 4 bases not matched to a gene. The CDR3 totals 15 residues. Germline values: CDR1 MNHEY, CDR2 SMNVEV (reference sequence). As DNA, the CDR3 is TGTGCCAGCAGTTTATTTAGCGGGGGGATTAATGAGCAGTTCTTC. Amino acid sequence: CASSLFSGGINEQFF.